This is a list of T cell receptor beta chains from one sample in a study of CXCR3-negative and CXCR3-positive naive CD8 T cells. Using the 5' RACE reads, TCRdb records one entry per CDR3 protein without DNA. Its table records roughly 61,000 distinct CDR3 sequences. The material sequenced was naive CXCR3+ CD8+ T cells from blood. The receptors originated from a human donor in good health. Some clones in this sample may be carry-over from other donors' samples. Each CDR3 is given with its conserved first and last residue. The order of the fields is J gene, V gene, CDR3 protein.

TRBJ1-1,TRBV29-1,CSVEFKTEAFF
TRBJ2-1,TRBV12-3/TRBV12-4,CASSGTGEAGNEQFF
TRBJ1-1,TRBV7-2,CATPFMGGNTEAFF
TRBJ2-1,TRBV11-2,CASSLLGRYEQFF
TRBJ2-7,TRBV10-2,CASRHLAGASYEQYF
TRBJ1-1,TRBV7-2,CASSFGSSFEAFF
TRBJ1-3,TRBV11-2,CASSLTNLRGSPGNTIYF
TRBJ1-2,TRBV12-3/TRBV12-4,CASSPSQYSLDGYTF
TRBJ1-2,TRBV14,CASSHKGHHYGYTF
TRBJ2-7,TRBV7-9,CASSPTGLTYEQYF
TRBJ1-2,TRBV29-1,CSAVQGAYYGYTF
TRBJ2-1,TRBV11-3,CASSSHRSSYNEQFF
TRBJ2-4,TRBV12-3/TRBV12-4,CASSFGAGRDIQYF
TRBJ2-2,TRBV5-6,CASSLNTGELFF
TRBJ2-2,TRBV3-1,CASSQGLAVDNGELFF
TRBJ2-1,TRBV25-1,CASSEFGRGYYNEQFF
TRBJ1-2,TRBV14,CASSPMAGRSSNYGYTF
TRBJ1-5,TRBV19,CASSISGQSNQPQHF
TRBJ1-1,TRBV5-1,CASSSAGGYTEAFF
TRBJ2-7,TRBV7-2,CASSLSYEQYF
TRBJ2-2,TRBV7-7,CASSLASDTGELFF
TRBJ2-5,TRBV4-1,CASSPEPKETQYF
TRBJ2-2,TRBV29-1,CSVETGAGELFF
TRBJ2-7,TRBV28,CASSFGTGGGEQYF
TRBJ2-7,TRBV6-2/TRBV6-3,CASSYRDTDEQYF
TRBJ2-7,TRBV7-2,CASSLAVDEQYF
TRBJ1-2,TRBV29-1,CSVDGQGSYGYTF
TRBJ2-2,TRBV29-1,CSVDVGGDTGELFF
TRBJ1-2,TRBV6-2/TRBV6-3,CASTETWTGVGYTF
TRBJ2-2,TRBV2,CASSAGGELFF
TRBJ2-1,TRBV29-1,CSARDPHYNEQFF
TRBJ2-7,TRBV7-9,CASRSRDNYEQYF
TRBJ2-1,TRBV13,CASSSQQSTSYNEQFF
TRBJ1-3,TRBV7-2,CASSLSGSGNTIYF
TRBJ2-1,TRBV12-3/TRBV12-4,CASREGVEQFF
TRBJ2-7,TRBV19,CASSAGTGTYEQYF